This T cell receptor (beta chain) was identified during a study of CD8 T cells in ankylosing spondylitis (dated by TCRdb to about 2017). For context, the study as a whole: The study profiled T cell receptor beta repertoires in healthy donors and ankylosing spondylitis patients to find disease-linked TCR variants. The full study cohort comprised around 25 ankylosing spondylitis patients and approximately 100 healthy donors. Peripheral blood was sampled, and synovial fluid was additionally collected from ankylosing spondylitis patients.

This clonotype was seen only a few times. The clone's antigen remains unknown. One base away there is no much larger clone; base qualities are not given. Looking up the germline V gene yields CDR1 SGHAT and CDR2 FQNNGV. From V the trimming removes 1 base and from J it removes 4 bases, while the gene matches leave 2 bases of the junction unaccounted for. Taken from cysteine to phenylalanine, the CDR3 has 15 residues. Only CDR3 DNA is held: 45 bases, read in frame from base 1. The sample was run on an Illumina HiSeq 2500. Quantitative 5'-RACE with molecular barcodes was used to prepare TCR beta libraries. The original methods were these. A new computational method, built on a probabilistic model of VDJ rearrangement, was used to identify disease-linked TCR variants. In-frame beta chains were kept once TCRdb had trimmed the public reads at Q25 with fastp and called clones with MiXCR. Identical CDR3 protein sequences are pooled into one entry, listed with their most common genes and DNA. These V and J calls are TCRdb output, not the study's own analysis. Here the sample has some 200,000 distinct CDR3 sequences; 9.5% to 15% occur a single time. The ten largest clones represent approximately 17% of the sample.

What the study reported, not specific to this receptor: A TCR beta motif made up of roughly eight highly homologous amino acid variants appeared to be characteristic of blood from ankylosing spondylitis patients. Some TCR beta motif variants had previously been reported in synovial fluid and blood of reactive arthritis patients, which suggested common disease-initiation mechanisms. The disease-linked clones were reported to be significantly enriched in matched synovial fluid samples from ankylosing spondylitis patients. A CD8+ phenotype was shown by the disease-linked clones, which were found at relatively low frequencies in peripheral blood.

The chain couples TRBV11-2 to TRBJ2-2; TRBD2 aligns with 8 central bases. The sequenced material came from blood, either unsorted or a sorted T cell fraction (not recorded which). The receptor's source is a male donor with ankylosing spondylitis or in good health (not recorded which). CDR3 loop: CASSLGRGGTGELFF. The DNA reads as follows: TGTGCCAGCAGCTTAGGCCGGGGGGGCACCGGGGAGCTGTTTTTT.